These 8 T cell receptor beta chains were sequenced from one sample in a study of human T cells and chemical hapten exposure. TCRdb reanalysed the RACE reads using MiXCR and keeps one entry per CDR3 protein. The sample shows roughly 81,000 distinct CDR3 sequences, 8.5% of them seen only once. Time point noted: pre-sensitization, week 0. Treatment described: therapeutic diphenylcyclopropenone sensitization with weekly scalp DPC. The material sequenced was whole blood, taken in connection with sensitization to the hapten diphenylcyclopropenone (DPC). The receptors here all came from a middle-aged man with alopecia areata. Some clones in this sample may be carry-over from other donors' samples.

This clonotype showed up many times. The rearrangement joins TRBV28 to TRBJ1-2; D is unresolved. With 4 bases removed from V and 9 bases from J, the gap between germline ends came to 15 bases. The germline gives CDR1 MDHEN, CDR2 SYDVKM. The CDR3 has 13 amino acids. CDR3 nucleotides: TGTGCCAGCAGTTCGGGCAGGCGGTTTAGCTACACCTTC. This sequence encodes CASSSGRRFSYTF.

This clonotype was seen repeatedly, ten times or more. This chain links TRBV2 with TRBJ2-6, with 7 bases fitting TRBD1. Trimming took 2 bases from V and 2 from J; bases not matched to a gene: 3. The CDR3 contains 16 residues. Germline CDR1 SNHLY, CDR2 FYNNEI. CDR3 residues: CASSELGTAGANVLTF. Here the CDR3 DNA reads TGTGCCAGCAGTGAATTGGGGACAGCTGGGGCCAACGTCCTGACTTTC.

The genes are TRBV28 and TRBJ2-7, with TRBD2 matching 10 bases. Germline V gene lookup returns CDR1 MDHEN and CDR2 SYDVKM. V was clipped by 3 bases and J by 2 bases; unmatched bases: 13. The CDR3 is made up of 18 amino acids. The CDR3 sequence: CASSLSAGASGRTYEQYF. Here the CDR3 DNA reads TGTGCCAGCAGTTTGTCTGCTGGGGCTAGCGGGAGAACCTACGAGCAGTACTTC.

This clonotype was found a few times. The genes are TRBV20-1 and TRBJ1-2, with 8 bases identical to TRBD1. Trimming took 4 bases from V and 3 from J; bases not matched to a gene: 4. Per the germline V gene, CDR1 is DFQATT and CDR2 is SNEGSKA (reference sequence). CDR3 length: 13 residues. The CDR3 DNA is TGCAGTGCTACGACGGACAGGGACTATGGCTACACCTTC. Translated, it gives CSATTDRDYGYTF.

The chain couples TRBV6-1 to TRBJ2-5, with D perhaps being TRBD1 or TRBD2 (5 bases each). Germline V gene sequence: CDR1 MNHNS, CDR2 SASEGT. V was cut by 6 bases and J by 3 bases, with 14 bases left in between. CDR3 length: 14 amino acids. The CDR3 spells CASRGEFGKETQYF. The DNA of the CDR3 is TGTGCCAGCAGAGGGGAGTTCGGGAAAGAGACCCAGTACTTC.

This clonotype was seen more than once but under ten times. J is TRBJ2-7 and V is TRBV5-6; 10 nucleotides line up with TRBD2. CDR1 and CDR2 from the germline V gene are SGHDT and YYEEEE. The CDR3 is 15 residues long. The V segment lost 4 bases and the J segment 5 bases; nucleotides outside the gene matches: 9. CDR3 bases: TGTGCCAGCAGCCTAAGAGCGGGAGGGCCTCACGAGCAGTACTTC. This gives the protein CASSLRAGGPHEQYF.

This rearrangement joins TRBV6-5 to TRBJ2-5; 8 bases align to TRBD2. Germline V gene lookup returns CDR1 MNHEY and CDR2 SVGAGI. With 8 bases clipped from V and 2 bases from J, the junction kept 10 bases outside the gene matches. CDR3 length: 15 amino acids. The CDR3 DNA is TGTGCCAGCTTAGAGTACGGGAGGGGGCAAGAGACCCAGTACTTC. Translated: CASLEYGRGQETQYF.

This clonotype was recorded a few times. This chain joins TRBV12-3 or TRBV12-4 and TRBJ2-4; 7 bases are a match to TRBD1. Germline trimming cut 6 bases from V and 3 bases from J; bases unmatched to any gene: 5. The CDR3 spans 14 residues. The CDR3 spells CASSPGQYKNIQYF. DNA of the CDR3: TGTGCCAGCAGCCCGGGACAGTACAAAAACATTCAGTACTTC.